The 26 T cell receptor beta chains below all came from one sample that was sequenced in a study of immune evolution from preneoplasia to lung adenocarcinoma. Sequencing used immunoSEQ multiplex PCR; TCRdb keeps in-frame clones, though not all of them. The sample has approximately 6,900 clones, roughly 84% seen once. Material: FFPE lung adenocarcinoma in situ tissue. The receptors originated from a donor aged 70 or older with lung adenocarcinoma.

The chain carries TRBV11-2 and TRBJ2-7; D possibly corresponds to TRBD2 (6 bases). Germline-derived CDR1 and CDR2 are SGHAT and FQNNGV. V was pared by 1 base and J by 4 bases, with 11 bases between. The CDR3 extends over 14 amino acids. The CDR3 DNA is TGTGCCAGCAGCTTAGGCGGGGTGGGGTACGAGCAGTACTTC. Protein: CASSLGGVGYEQYF.

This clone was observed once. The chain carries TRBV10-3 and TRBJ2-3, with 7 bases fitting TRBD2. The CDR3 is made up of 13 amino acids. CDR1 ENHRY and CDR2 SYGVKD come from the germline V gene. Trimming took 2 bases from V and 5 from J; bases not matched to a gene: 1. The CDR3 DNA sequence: TGTGCCATCAGTGAGGGGGGGGGAGATACGCAGTATTTT. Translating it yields CAISEGGGDTQYF.

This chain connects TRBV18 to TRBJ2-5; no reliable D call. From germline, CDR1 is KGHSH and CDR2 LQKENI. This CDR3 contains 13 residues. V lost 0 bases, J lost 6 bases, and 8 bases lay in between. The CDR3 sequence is CASSPPNKKTQYF. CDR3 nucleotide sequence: TGTGCCAGCTCACCACCTAATAAAAAGACCCAGTACTTC.

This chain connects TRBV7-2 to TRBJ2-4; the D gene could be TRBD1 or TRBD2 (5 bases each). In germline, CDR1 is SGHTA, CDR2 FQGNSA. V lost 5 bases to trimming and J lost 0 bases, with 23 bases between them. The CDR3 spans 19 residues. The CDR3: CASSPTRDRLPRAKNIQYF. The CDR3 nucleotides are TGTGCCAGCAGCCCTACCAGGGACCGACTTCCTCGAGCCAAAAACATTCAGTACTTC.

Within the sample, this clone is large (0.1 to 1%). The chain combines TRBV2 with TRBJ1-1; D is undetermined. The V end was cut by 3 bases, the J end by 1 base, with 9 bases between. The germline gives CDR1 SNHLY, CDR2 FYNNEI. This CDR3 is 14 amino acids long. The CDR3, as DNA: TGTGCCAGCAGTGAGTTAGAGACGAACACTGAAGCTTTCTTT. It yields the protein CASSELETNTEAFF.

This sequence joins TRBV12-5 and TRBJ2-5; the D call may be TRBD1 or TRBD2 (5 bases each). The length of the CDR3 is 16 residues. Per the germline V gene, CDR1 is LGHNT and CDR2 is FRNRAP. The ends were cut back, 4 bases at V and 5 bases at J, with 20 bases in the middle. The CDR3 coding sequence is TGTGCTAGTGGTTCCGGTACAATGGGGCGCGGGGAGACCCAGTACTTC. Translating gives CASGSGTMGRGETQYF.

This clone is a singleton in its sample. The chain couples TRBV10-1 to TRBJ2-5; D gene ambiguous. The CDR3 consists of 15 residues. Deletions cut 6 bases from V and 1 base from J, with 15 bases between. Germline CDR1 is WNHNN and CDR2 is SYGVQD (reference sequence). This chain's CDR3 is CASSPLVGPQETQYF. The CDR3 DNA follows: TGCGCCAGCAGCCCCCTTGTTGGGCCCCAAGAGACCCAGTACTTC.

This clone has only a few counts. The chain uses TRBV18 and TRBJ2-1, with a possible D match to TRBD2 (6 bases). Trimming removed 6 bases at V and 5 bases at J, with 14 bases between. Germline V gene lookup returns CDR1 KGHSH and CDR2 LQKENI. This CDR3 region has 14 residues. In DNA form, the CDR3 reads TGTGCCAGCTCCCAGCGGGCCTCACACAATGAGCAGTTCTTC. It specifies CASSQRASHNEQFF.

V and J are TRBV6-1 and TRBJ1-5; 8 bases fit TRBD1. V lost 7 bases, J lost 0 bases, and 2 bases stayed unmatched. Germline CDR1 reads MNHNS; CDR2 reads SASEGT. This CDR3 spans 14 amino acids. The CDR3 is CASIGQGSNQPQHF. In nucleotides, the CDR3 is TGTGCCAGCATCGGACAGGGTAGCAATCAGCCCCAGCATTTT.

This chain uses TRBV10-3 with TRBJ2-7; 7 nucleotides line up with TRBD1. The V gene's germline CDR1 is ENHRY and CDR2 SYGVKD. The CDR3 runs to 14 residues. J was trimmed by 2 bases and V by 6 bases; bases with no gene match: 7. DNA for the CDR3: TGTGCCATCAGCTTGGACAGGAAACCCTACGAGCAGTACTTC. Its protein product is CAISLDRKPYEQYF.

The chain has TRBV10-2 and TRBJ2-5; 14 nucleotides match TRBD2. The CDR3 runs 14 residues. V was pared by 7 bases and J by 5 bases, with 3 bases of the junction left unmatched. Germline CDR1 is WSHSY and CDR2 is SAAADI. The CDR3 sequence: CASKGLAGVETQYF. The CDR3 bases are TGCGCCAGCAAGGGACTAGCGGGAGTGGAGACCCAGTACTTC.

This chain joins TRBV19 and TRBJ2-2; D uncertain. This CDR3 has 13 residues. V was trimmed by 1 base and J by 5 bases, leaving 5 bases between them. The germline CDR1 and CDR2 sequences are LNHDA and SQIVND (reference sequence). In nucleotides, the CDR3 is TGTGCCAGTAGTATAGCTAATACCGGGGAGCTGTTTTTT. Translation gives CASSIANTGELFF.

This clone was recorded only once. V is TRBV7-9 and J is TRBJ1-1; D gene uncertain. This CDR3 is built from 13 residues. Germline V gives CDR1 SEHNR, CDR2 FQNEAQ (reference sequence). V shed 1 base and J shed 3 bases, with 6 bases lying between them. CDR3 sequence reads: CASSLVDDTEAFF. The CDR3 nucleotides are TGTGCCAGCAGCTTAGTGGACGACACTGAAGCTTTCTTT.

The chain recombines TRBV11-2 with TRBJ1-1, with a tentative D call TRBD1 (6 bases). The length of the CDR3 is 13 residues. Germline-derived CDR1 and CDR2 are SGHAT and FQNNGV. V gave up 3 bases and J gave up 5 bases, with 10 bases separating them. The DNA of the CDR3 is TGTGCCAGCAGCTTCCAAGGGGGTACTGAAGCTTTCTTT. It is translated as CASSFQGGTEAFF.

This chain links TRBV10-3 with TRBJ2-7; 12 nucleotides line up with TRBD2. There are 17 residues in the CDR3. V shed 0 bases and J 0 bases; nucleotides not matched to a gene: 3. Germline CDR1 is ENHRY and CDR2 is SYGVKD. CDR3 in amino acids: CAISESGLAGNSYEQYF. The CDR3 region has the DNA TGTGCCATCAGTGAGTCAGGACTAGCGGGAAACTCCTACGAGCAGTACTTC.

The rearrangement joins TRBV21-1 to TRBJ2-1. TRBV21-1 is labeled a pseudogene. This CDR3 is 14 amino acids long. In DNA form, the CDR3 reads TGTGCCAGCACAAAAAGGTTTATCTACAATGAGCAGTTCTTC. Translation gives CASTKRFIYNEQFF.

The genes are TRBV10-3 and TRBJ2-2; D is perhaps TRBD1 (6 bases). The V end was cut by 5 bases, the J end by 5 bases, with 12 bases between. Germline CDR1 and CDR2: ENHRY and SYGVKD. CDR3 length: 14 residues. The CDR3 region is CAISRTGTTGELFF. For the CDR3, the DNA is TGTGCCATCAGTAGAACCGGGACAACCGGGGAGCTGTTTTTT.

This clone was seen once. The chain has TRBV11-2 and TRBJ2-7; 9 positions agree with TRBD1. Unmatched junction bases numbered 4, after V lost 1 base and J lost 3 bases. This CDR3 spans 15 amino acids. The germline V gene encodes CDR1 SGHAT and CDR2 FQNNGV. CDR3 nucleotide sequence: TGTGCCAGCAGCTTAGCACAGGGGGCGGGCTACGAGCAGTACTTC. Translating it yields CASSLAQGAGYEQYF.

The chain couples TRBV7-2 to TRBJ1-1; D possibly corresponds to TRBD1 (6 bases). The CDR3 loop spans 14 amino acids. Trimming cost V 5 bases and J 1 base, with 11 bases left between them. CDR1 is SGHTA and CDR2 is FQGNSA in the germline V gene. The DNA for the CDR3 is TGTGCCAGCAGCGTGGGACACGCGAACACTGAAGCTTTCTTT. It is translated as CASSVGHANTEAFF.

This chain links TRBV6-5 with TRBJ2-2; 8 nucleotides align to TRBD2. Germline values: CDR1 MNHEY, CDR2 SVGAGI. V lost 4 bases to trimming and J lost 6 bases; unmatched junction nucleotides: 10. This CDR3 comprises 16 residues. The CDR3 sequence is CASSSSGASGPGELFF. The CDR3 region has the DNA TGTGCCAGCAGTTCGTCGGGGGCTAGCGGGCCCGGGGAGCTGTTTTTT.

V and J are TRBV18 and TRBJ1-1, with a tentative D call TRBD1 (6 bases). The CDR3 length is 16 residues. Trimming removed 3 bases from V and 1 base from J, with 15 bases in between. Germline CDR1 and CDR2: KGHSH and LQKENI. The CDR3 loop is CASSPTRQVGNTEAFF. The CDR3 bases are TGTGCCAGCTCACCGACTCGACAGGTAGGGAACACTGAAGCTTTCTTT.

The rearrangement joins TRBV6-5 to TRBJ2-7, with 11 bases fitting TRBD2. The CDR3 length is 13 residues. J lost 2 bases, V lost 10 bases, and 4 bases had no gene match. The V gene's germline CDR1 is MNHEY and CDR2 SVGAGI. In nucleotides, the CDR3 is TGTGCCACCGCTAGCGGGAGGCCCTACGAGCAGTACTTC. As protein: CATASGRPYEQYF.

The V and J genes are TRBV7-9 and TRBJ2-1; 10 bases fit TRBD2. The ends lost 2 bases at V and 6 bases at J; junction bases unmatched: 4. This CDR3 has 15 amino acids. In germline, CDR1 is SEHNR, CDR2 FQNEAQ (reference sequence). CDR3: CASSLQLAGVNEQFF. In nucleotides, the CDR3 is TGTGCCAGCAGCTTACAGCTAGCGGGAGTCAATGAGCAGTTCTTC.

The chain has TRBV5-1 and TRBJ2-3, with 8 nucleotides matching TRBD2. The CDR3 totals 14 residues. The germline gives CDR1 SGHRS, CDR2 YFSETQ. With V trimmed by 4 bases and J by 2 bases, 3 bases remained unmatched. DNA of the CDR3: TGCGCCAGCAGCGGCGGGAGGTACACAGATACGCAGTATTTT. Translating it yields CASSGGRYTDTQYF.

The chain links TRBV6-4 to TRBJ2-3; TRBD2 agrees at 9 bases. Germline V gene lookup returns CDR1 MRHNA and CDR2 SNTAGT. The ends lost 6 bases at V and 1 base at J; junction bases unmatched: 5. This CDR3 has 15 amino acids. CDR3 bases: TGTGCCAGCAGCGAAGCGGGAGGCCGCACAGATACGCAGTATTTT. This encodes CASSEAGGRTDTQYF.

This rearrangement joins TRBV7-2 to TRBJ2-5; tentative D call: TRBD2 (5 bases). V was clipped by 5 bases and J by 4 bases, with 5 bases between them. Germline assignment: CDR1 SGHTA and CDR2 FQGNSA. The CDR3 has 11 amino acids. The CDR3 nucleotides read TGTGCCAGCAGCCGGGGAGAGACCCAGTACTTC. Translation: CASSRGETQYF.